The clone carrying this T cell receptor beta chain occurred many times. MiXCR, run by TCRdb on the 5' RACE reads, gives a single entry per CDR3 protein. The sample has about 99,000 distinct CDR3 sequences; around a sixth are singletons. This record belongs to a study of early T cells in non-severe SARS-CoV-2 infection. Germline CDR1 and CDR2: SGHRS and YFSETQ. CDR3 length equals 15 residues. V was pared by 1 base and J by 2 bases, with 4 bases of the junction left unmatched. Sequencing was performed on whole blood. This clonotype was sampled from an adult who was a healthcare worker with PCR-confirmed SARS-CoV-2 infection or an uninfected control (not recorded which). The gene calls are TRBV5-1 and TRBJ2-7; 9 nucleotides match TRBD2. As DNA, the CDR3 is TGCGCCAGCAGCTTGAGCGGGGGGACCCCCTACGAGCAGTACTTC. Residues: CASSLSGGTPYEQYF.